Listed below are T cell receptor beta chains from one sample, sequenced in a study of blood T cells in healthy people across ages. A single record per CDR3 protein comes from TCRdb applying MiXCR to the 5' RACE reads. The data show about 1.5 million distinct CDR3 sequences, with approximately 43% seen just once and over 3.5% held by the top ten. Sequencing was carried out using blood. The receptors derive from a woman younger than 30 in good health. CDR3s include the opening cysteine and the closing phenylalanine or tryptophan. A D gene is named only where the DNA matches it firmly. Clone size, where shown, is once, few, many, or a class for clones that have expanded.

>TRBJ1-1|NA|TRBV20-1|few
CSARDPGWDTEAFF
TGCAGTGCTAGAGATCCAGGGTGGGACACTGAAGCTTTCTTT
>TRBJ2-3|NA|TRBV7-2|once
CASSYGPKDTQYF
TGTGCCAGCAGCTACGGGCCGAAAGATACGCAGTATTTT
>TRBJ2-6|NA|TRBV6-1|NA
CASSEQGTGANVLTF
TGTGCCAGCAGTGAACAGGGGACTGGGGCCAACGTCCTGACTTTC
>TRBJ2-1|NA|TRBV7-6|NA
CASSFWGREQFF
TGTGCCAGCAGCTTTTGGGGTAGAGAGCAGTTCTTC
>TRBJ2-1|NA|TRBV25-1|few
CASSEEMNEQFF
TGTGCCAGCAGTGAGGAGATGAATGAGCAGTTCTTC
>TRBJ2-7|NA|TRBV20-1|NA
CSARGSEHSYNEQYF
TGCAGTGCTAGAGGTAGCGAACACTCCTACAATGAGCAGTACTTC
>TRBJ2-1|TRBD2|TRBV7-6|few
CASSLAGLAGGHNEQFF
TGTGCCAGCAGCTTAGCAGGGCTAGCGGGGGGTCACAATGAGCAGTTCTTC
>TRBJ1-1|NA|TRBV5-1|NA
CASSGWTGNTEAFF
TGCGCCAGTAGCGGGTGGACGGGGAACACCGAAGCTTTCTTT
>TRBJ2-3|TRBD1|TRBV12-3/TRBV12-4|NA
CASSLAPGGSLNTQYF
TGTGCCAGCAGTTTAGCCCCAGGGGGCTCTTTGAATACGCAGTATTTT
>TRBJ2-7|NA|TRBV4-3|NA
CASSISQGWEQYF
TGCGCCAGCAGCATAAGCCAGGGGTGGGAGCAGTACTTC
>TRBJ1-1|NA|TRBV5-1|NA
CASSLGPGPTTEAFF
TGCGCCAGCAGCTTGGGCCCGGGTCCGACCACTGAAGCTTTCTTT
>TRBJ2-1|NA|TRBV5-1|NA
CASSRTDIDERFF
TGCGCCAGCAGCAGAACCGACATCGATGAGCGGTTCTTC
>TRBJ2-1|NA|TRBV5-1|few
CASSPDPSSYNEQFF
TGCGCCAGCAGCCCGGACCCGAGCTCCTACAATGAGCAGTTCTTC